The T cell receptor beta chain under discussion was sequenced for a study of response to subunit inactivated influenza vaccine. TCRdb independently ran MiXCR on the RT-PCR reads; one entry per CDR3 protein. The table has 450,000 to 500,000 distinct CDR3 sequences, approximately 11% seen once. To note about this clonotype: Its cognate antigen is unknown.

The CDR3 totals 15 residues. The germline CDR1 and CDR2 sequences are LGHNA and YNFKEQ. V was pared by 3 bases and J by 2 bases, with 5 bases of the junction left unmatched. Study-wide points: There was a suggestion from the authors that each seasonal influenza vaccination recruits few new T cells.

The material sequenced was PBMCs from blood, taken roughly 47 days after vaccination. The chain couples TRBV4-2 to TRBJ2-7; 9 positions agree with TRBD2. The TCR comes from a man aged 50 to 60 who received an inactivated influenza vaccine. The CDR3 nucleotides read TGTGCCAGCAGCCACTCCGGGACTAGCACCTACGAGCAGTACTTC. Translated, it gives CASSHSGTSTYEQYF.